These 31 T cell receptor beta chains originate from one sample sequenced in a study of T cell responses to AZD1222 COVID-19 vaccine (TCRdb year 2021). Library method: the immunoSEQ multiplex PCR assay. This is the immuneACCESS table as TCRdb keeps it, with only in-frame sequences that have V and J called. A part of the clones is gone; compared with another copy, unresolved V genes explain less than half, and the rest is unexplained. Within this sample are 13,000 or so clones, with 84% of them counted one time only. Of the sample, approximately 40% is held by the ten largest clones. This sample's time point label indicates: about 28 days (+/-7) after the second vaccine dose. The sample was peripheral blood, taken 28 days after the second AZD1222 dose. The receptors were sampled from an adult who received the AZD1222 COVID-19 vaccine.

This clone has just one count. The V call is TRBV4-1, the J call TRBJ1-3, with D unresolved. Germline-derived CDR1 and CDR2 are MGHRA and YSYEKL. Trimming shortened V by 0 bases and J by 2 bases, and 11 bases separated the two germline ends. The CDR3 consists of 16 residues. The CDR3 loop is CASSQEPTATGNTIYF. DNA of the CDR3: TGCGCCAGCAGCCAAGAACCGACCGCGACTGGAAACACCATATATTTT.

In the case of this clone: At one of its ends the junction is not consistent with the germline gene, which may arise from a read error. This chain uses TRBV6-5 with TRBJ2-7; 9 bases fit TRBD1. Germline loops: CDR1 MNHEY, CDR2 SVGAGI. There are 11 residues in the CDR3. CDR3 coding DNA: TGTGCCAGCAACATTCCGGGACAGGGTAACTTC. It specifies CASNIPGQGNF.

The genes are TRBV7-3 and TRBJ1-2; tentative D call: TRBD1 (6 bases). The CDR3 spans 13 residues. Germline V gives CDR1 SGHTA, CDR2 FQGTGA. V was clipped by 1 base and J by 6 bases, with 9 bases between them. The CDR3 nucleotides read TGTGCCAGCAGCTTAAATCGGGGGCATGGCTACACCTTC. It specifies CASSLNRGHGYTF.

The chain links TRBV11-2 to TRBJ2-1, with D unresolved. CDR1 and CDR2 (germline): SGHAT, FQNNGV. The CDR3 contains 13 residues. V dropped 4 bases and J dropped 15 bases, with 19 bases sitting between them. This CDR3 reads CASSSSLGQLWFF. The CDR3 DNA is TGTGCCAGCAGCTCCTCGCTGGGTCAACTCTGGTTCTTC.

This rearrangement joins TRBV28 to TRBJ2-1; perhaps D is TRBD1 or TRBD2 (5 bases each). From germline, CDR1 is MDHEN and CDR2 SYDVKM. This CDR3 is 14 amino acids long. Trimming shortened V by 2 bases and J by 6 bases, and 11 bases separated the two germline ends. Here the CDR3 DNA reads TGTGCCAGCAGTTTAGGGCAGGGAGTCAATGAGCAGTTCTTC. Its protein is CASSLGQGVNEQFF.

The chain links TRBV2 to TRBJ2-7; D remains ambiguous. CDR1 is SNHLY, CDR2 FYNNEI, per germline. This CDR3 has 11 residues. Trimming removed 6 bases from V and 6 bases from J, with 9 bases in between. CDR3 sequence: CASRNRGEQYF. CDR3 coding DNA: TGTGCCAGCAGAAACAGAGGCGAGCAGTACTTC.

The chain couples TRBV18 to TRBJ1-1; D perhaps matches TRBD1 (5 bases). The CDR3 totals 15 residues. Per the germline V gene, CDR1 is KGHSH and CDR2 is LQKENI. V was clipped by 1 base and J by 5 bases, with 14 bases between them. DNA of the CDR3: TGTGCCAGCTCACCACGAATAGGGGAAGGTACTGAAGCTTTCTTT. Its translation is CASSPRIGEGTEAFF.

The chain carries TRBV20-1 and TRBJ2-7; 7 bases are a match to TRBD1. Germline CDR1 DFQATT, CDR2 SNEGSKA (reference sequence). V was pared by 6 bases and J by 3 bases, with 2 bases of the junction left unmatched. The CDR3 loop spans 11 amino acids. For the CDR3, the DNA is TGCAGTGCCGGACAGGACTACGAGCAGTACTTC. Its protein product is CSAGQDYEQYF.

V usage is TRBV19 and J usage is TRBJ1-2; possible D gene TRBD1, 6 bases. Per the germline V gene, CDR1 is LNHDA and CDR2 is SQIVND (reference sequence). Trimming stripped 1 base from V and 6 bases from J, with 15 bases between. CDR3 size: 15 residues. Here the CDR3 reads CASSIVGGQGNGYTF. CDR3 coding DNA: TGTGCCAGTAGTATAGTTGGGGGCCAAGGGAATGGCTACACCTTC.

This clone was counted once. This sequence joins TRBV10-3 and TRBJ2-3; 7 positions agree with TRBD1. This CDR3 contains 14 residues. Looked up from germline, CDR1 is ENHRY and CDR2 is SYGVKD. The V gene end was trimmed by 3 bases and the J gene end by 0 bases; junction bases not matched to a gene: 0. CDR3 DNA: TGTGCCATCAGTGACAGGGGGAGCACAGATACGCAGTATTTT. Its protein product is CAISDRGSTDTQYF.

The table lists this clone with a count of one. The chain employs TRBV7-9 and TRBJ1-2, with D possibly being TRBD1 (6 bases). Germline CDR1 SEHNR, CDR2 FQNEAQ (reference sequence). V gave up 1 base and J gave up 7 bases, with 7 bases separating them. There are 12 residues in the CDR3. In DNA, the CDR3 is TGTGCCAGCAGCTTAGAAGGGGGTGGCTACACCTTC. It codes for CASSLEGGGYTF.

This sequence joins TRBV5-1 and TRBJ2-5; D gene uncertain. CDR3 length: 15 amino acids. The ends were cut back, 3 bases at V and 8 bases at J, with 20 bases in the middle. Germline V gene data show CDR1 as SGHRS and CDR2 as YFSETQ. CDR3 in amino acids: CASSSLTDAPETQYF. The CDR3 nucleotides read TGCGCCAGCAGCTCCCTGACCGACGCCCCGGAAACCCAGTACTTC.

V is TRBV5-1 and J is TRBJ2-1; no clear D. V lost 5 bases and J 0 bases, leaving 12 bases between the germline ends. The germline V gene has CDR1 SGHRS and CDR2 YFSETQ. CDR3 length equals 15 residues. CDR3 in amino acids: CASSQIRSSYNEQFF. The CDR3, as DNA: TGCGCCAGCAGTCAAATAAGGAGCTCCTACAATGAGCAGTTCTTC.

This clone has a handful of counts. The CDR3 bases are TGTGCCAGCAGGCGACAGGATCAAGAGACCCAGTACTTC. Its protein product is CASRRQDQETQYF. J is TRBJ2-5 and V is TRBV27, with a possible D match to TRBD1 (6 bases). Germline V gene sequence: CDR1 MNHEY, CDR2 SMNVEV (reference sequence). This CDR3 is 13 amino acids long. Between the trimmed V and J ends, which lost 6 bases and 2 bases, there was a span of 10 bases.

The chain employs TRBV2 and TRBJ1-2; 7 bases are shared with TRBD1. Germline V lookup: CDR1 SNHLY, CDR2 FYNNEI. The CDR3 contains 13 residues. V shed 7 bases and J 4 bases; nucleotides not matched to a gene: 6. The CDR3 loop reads CASNPQGGYGYTF. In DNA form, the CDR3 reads TGTGCCAGCAACCCCCAGGGGGGCTATGGCTACACCTTC.

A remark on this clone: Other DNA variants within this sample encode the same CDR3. The CDR3 loop reads CASSLGQNQPQHF. CDR3 nucleotides: TGCGCCAGCAGCTTGGGACAGAATCAGCCCCAGCATTTT. This chain links TRBV5-1 with TRBJ1-5; D possibly corresponds to TRBD1 (5 bases). Germline V gives CDR1 SGHRS, CDR2 YFSETQ. The V end was cut by 0 bases, the J end by 4 bases, with 5 bases between. The CDR3 is 13 amino acids.

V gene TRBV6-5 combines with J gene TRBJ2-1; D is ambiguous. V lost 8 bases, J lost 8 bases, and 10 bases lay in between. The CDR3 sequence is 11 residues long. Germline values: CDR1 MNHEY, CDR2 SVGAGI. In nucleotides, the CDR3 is TGTGCCAGCGAAGTCTGGGATGAGCAGTTCTTC. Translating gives CASEVWDEQFF.

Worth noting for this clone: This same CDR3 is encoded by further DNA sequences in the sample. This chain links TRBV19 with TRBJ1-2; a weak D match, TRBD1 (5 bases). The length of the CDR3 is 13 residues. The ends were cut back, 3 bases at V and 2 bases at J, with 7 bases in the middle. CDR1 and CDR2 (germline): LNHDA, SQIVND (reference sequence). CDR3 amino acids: CASSIGGNYGYTF. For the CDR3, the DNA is TGTGCCAGTAGTATCGGGGGGAACTATGGCTACACCTTC.

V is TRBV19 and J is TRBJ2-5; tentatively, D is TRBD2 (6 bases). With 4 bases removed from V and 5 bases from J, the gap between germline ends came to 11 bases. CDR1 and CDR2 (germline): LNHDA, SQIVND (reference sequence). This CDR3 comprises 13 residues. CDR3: CASSTIGGETQYF. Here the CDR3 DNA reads TGTGCCAGTAGTACTATCGGAGGGGAGACCCAGTACTTC.

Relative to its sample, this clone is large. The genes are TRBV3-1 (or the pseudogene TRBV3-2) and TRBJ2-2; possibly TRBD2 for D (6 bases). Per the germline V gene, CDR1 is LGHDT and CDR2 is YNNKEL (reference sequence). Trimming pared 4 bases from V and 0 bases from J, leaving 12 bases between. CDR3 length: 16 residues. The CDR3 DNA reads TGTGCCAGCAGCCTCCACGGGGGACCGAACACCGGGGAGCTGTTTTTT. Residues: CASSLHGGPNTGELFF.

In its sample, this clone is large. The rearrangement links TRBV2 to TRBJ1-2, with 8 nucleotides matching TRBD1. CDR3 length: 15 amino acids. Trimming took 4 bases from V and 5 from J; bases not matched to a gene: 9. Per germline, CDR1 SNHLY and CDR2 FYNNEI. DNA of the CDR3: TGTGCCAGCAGTGGGCAACCGGGACAGGTTTATGGCTACACCTTC. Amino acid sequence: CASSGQPGQVYGYTF.

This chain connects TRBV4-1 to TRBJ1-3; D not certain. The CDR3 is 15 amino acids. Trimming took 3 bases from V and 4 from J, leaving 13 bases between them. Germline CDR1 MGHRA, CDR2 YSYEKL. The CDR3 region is CASSQDPGFGNTIYF. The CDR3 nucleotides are TGCGCCAGCAGCCAGGACCCGGGTTTCGGAAACACCATATATTTT.

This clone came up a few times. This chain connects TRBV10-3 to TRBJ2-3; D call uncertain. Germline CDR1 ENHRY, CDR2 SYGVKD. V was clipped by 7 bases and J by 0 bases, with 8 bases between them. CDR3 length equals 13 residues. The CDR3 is CAIKAESTDTQYF. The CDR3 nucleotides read TGTGCCATCAAGGCGGAGAGCACAGATACGCAGTATTTT.

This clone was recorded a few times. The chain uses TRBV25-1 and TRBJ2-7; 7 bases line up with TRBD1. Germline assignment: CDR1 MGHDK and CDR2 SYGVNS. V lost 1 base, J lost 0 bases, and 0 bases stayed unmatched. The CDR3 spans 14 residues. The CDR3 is CASSEWTGSYEQYF. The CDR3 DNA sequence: TGTGCCAGCAGTGAATGGACAGGCTCCTACGAGCAGTACTTC.

CDR3 residues: CAWRGQGGGQPQHF. The CDR3 bases are TGTGCCTGGAGGGGACAGGGGGGTGGGCAGCCCCAGCATTTT. This chain connects TRBV30 to TRBJ1-5; 11 positions match TRBD1. V lost 3 bases and J lost 7; bases outside the gene matches: 5. This CDR3 has 14 residues. CDR1 GTSNPN and CDR2 SVGIG come from the germline V gene (reference sequence).

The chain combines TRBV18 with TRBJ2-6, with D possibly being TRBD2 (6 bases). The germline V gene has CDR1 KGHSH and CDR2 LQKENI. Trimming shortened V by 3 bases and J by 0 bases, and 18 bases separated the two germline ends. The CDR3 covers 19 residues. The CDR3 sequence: CASSPAGRLSSSGANVLTF. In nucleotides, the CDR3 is TGTGCCAGCTCACCGGCGGGGCGACTTTCGTCCTCTGGGGCCAACGTCCTGACTTTC.

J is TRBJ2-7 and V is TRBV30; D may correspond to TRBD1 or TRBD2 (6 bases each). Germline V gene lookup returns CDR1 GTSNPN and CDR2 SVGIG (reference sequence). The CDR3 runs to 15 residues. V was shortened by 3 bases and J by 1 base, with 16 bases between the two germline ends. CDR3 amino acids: CAWRLRGRGSYEQYF. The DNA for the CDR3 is TGTGCCTGGAGGTTGCGGGGCAGGGGATCCTACGAGCAGTACTTC. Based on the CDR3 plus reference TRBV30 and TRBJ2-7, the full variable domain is SQTIHQWPATLVQPVGSPLSLECTVEGTSNPNLYWYRQAAGRGLQLLFYSVGIGQISSEVPQNLSASRPQDRQFILSSKKLLLSDSGFYLCAWRLRGRGSYEQYFGPGTRLTVT.

CDR3 nucleotides: TGTGCCAGTAGTATCACCAGGGACACTGAAGCTTTCTTT. The encoded protein is CASSITRDTEAFF. V is TRBV19 and J is TRBJ1-1; D possibly corresponds to TRBD1 (5 bases). V lost 3 bases and J lost 3, with 8 bases in between. This CDR3 comprises 13 residues. CDR1 and CDR2 from the germline V gene are LNHDA and SQIVND (reference sequence).

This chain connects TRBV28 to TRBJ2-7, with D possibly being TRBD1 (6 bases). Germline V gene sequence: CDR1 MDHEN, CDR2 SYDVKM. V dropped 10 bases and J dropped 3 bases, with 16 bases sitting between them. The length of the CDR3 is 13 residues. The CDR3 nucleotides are TGTGCCATTCAAGTTTCAGGGGTCTACGAGCAGTACTTC. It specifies CAIQVSGVYEQYF.

The CDR3 is CASTPGTNVQETQYF. CDR3 nucleotide sequence: TGCGCCAGCACCCCCGGGACTAACGTACAAGAGACCCAGTACTTC. V and J are TRBV4-1 and TRBJ2-5, with 7 bases fitting TRBD2. CDR1 and CDR2 (germline): MGHRA, YSYEKL. With 7 bases clipped from V and 2 bases from J, the junction kept 10 bases outside the gene matches. This CDR3 spans 15 amino acids.

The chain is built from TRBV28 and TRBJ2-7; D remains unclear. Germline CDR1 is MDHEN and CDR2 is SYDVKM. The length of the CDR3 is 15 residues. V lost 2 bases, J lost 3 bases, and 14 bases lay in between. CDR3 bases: TGTGCCAGCAGTTTAGAGACACCTCCCCGCTACGAGCAGTACTTC. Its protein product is CASSLETPPRYEQYF.